Here is one T cell receptor beta chain with its context. The target of this receptor is not known. Base qualities are not at hand, and no much larger clone is one base apart. The cohort consisted of some 730 healthy bone marrow donors. At the time of sampling, all cohort members were nominally healthy, though unrecorded immune exposures were likely present. The donor was CMV seronegative and belonged to the group of 352 seronegative cohort members. Every donor gave a peripheral blood sample, and the peripheral blood mononuclear cells from that sample were used for TCR beta sequencing. The Qiagen DNeasy Blood Extraction Kit was used to extract genomic DNA from the blood cell samples. This entry belongs to a study of cytomegalovirus exposure and HLA in healthy donors (dated by TCRdb to about 2017). Regarding the study in general: An earlier analysis of some 550 of the donors reported 250 to 350 Gb of sequence data and roughly 100 million unique TCR beta sequences from roughly 200 million T cells. An early release covering about 600 HLA-typed donors comprised about 300 gigabases of sequencing data and around 80 million unique TCR sequences. The genetic ancestry cluster associated with self-reported Caucasian donors included 81% of the approximately 400 genotyped donors. The study was designed to test whether signatures of past pathogen exposure could be identified by cataloging public T cell receptors. The study profiled the T cell repertoires of about 720 subjects by immunosequencing and related them to cytomegalovirus serostatus. Besides the first cohort of hundreds of subjects, a separate validation cohort made up of about 120 different subjects was used. To predict cytomegalovirus infection status, the study combined high-throughput TCR immunosequencing, statistical association of individual TCRs with disease status, and machine learning. A later analysis re-examined previously published TCR beta repertoires from roughly 720 donors and added high-resolution HLA genotyping to investigate patterns of TCR occurrence. In the later analysis, no new phenotypic data were used to find candidate immune exposures; instead, reliance was placed on TCR beta sequences and their occurrence across donors. In an earlier analysis of 500 to 650 of the donors, high-throughput TCR beta sequencing was used to judge whether each TCR beta V gene segment behaved as functional or pseudogenic. Donor age, sex, ethnicity and CMV serostatus were compiled together with the repertoire data. A later genetic analysis took genome-wide SNP genotypes for about 55% of the roughly 670 donors and used that subset as a discovery cohort. Every repertoire in the discovery cohort had been generated on one and the same sequencing platform. Both class I and class II loci were covered by HLA typing, at four-digit resolution. Typing coverage differed by locus: A, B, C, DRB1 and DQB1 were typed in about 620-630 donors, DQA1 in about 500, DPA1 in 600 to 610, and DPB1 in around 490. Roughly 5 DR-DQ haplotypes were handled as single units for association and clustering, since linkage in the cohort was strong. On average, approximately 250,000 unique TCR beta nucleotide sequences were sequenced per donor among 398 genotyped donors of the cohort, with roughly 20% of those sequences being non-productive. On the study overall, not on this receptor specifically: A further reported finding was that TCR beta sequences accurately predicted the HLA-A and HLA-B alleles for most subjects in the first cohort. V-gene and J-gene trimming of TCR beta chains was associated with a missense DCLRE1C variant in a later genetic analysis, and the association was replicated in an independent cohort. HLA typing was unavailable for some donors at each locus, so association tests used only the typed subset. Across donors, most TCR sequences were observed very rarely, whereas some public TCRs were present in many individuals. Compared with the roughly 670-donor mean, donors in an Asian-associated ancestry cluster had fewer N-insertions in productive TCRs, according to a later genetic analysis. CMV serostatus was the only immune exposure information available for the cohort. In vitro tests confirmed that three of the cytomegalovirus-associated TCR beta chains recognize cytomegalovirus antigens. A later analysis found that TCR association rates varied across HLA loci, with DRB1 alleles showing the most associated TCRs and HLA-C alleles the fewest. An earlier analysis of approximately 590 of the donors showed that most TCR beta V segments appeared in productive rearrangements either about 90% or about 30% of the time, which broadly matched IMGT annotations. A total of about 180 TCR beta chains were listed by the study as associated with cytomegalovirus. Cytomegalovirus status was reported to be diagnosed by the classifier with high specificity and sensitivity in both the original and validation cohorts. According to a later analysis, most CMV-associated TCR beta chains appeared to be HLA-restricted, and the HLA associations seemed to be driven largely by CMV exposure. Only TCR beta chains were sequenced in this cohort, and the absence of alpha or paired-chain data limited detectable features. A group of highly shared sequence variants was considered likely to be a technical artifact of the sequencing pipeline. The presence/absence analyses assumed that sequencing depth was roughly uniform across donors, and that assumption may not be true. Compared with equally common non-associated chains, HLA-associated TCR beta chains in a later analysis were more clonally expanded and had lower generation probabilities. At a false discovery rate of 0.05, a later analysis linked around 15,000 TCR beta sequences to specific HLA alleles. It was suggested by the authors that the approach could potentially be generalized to other disease states and immunological phenotypes. Assigning TCR associations to individual alleles was difficult when HLA alleles, especially DR and DQ, strongly co-occurred. Correlated functional status among segregating V segments might reflect linkage disequilibrium, but an unknown experimental factor could not be ruled out. The 87-base-pair reads could not distinguish some IMGT-functional V segments, including TRBV6-2 and TRBV6-3, so those segments were excluded. A later analysis reported that several top co-occurrence clusters appeared linked to parvovirus B19, influenza, CMV and Epstein-Barr virus. Because counts were too low, 15 to 20 rarely observed V segments, including chromosome 9 orphons, were excluded from the earlier analysis of roughly 580 of the donors.

V has 8 bases trimmed and J has 5 bases trimmed; junction bases matching no gene number 10. The cysteine opens and the phenylalanine closes a CDR3 of 14 amino acids. Only the CDR3 portion is preserved as DNA: 42 bases, with reading frame beginning at the first base. CDR1 LGHNA and CDR2 YSLEER were looked up in the germline V gene. The receptor library was made with the immunoSEQ multiplex PCR assay. For the multiplex PCR, a mixture combining 60 forward primers for TCR Vbeta segments and 13 reverse primers for TCR Jbeta segments was used. A multiplex PCR assay on genomic DNA amplified the CDR3 region of rearranged TCR beta genes. The Illumina HiSeq System was used to sequence the amplified TCR beta libraries as 87-base-pair reads. The original methods were these. A later analysis counted 65 million to 90 million unique TCR beta chains across the approximately 700 repertoires, and 9.5 million to 11 million of these chains were shared by at least two donors. Raw reads were error-corrected and collapsed into unique sequences with a nearest-neighbor algorithm that merged closely related sequences to remove PCR and sequencing errors. V, D and J gene segments were assigned by aligning CDR3 sequences to IMGT reference sequences. For a sequence to be retained, a match of at least six nucleotides to both a V gene segment and a J gene segment was required. A rearrangement counted as productive if the CDR3 had no stop codons and remained in frame with V and J, and every other rearrangement counted as non-productive. Following IMGT convention, CDR3 was defined as the stretch from the second conserved V-encoded cysteine to the conserved J-encoded phenylalanine. Sequences without an unambiguous match to a single V gene segment were excluded from the earlier analysis of over 500 of the donors. An earlier analysis of 587 of the donors classified V segments as functional when productive rearrangements were above 56.7% and as segregating when the standard deviation between donors was above 5%. A statistical classification framework was built for diagnosing cytomegalovirus status from the catalog of TCR beta chain sequences. A later analysis assigned V and J genes by comparing TCR nucleotide sequences with IMGT/GENE-DB human TR gene sequences. In a later analysis, CDR3 sequences and most-parsimonious VDJ recombination scenarios were assigned using the TCRdist pipeline. A later analysis defined each TCR beta chain by its CDR3 amino acid sequence plus V-gene family, and excluded reads lacking a unique V-gene family. As a way to deal with suspected cross-contamination and a sequencing artifact, a later analysis dropped 450 to 700 nucleotide sequences that were highly shared and had low generation probability. A later analysis calculated a clonal expansion index for each public chain from normalized within-repertoire ranks of inferred template counts. Generation probabilities in a later analysis came from a VDJ recombination model fitted to out-of-frame rearrangements, and those results were checked against IGoR. Hypergeometric tests were used in a later analysis to score TCR-TCR, TCR-HLA and TCR-CMV co-occurrence, with a repertoire-size bias correction applied to the TCR pairs. False discovery rates were estimated in a later analysis by permuting HLA or CMV assignments 20 times. In a later analysis, co-occurring TCRs were grouped using DBSCAN, with TCRdist sequence similarity added in when clustering inside HLA-allele-positive subsets. Co-occurrence clustering excluded repertoires with fewer than 30,000 or more than 120,000 public chains, plus five with anomalous nucleotide sharing. Entries here come from immuneACCESS through TCRdb and include only in-frame sequences with V and J called. Some clones fail to appear in such tables; in the studies checked, an unresolved V gene covers under half of the shortfall, and the cause of the remainder is unknown. V and J calls and clone size are as listed in that table; D and trimming were resolved from the DNA. The sample data list approximately 100,000 clones, and more than 65% of these were observed just once. The ten largest account for roughly 1.2% of the sample.

Material for sequencing was PBMCs. The chain is made from TRBV4-3 and TRBJ1-2, with TRBD1 matching 8 junction bases. The TCR was taken from a woman aged 18-29 years in good health and CMV-seronegative. The CDR3 sequence is CASGHDRGGYGYTF. The DNA sequence is as follows: TGCGCCAGCGGTCACGACAGGGGTGGGTATGGCTACACCTTC.